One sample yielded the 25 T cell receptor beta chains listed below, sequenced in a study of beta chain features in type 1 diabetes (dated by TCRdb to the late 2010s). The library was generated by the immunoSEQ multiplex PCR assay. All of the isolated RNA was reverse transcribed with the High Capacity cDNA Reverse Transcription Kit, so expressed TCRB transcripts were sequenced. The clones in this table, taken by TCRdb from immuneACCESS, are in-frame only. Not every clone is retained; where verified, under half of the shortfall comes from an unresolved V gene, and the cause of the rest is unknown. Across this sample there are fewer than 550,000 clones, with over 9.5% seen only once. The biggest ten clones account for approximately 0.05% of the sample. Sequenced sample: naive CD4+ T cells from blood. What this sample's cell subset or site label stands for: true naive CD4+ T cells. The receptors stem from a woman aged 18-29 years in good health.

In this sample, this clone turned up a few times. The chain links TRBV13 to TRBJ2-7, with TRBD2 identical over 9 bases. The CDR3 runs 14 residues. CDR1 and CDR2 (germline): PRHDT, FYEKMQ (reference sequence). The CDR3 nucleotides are TGTGCCAGCAGCCGTAGCGGGGGTAATTACGTGCAGTACGTC. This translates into CASSRSGGNYVQYV.

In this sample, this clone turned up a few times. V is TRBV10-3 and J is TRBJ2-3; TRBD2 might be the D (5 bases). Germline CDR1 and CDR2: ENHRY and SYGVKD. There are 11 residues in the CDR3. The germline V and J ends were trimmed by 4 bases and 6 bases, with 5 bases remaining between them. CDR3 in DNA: TGTGCCATCAGTGGGAGGGATACGCAGTATTTT. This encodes CAISGRDTQYF.

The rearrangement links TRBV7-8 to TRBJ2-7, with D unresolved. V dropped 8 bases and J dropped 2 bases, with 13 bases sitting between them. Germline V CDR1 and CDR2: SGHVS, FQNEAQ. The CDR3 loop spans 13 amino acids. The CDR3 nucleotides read TGTGCCAGCGCGGACCGTAGGGCCTACGAGCAGTACGTC. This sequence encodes CASADRRAYEQYV.

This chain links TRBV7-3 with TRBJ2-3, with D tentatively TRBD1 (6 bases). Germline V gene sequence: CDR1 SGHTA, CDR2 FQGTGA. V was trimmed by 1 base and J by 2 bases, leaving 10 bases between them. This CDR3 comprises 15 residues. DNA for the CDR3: TGTGCCAGCAGCTTAAGACAGGCTGACACAGATACGCAGTATTTT. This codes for CASSLRQADTDTQYF.

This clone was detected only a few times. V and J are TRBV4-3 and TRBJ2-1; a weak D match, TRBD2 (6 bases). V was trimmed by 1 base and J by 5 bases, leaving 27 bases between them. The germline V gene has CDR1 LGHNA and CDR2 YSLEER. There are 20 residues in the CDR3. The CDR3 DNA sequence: TGCGCCAGCAGCCAAGCAGGCGGGACTCCGCCATTCTTTCTTGACAATGAGCAGTTCTTC. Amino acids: CASSQAGGTPPFFLDNEQFF.

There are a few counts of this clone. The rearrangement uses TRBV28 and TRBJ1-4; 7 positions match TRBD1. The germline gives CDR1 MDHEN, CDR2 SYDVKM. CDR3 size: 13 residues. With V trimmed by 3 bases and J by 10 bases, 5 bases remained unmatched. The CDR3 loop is CASSFRDRGKLFF. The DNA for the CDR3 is TGTGCCAGCAGTTTCCGGGACAGAGGAAAACTGTTTTTT. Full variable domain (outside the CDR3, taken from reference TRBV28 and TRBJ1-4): DVKVTQSSRYLVKRTGEKVFLECVQDMDHENMFWYRQDPGLGLRLIYFSYDVKMKEKGDIPEGYSVSREKKERFSLILESASTNQTSMYLCASSFRDRGKLFFGSGTQLSVL.

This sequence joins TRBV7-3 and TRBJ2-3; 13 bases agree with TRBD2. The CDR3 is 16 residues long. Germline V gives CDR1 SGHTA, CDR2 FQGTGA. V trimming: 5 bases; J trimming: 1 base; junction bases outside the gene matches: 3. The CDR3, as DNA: TGTGCCAGCAGCACCGGACTAGCGGGGGGCACAGATACGCAGTATTTT. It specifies CASSTGLAGGTDTQYF. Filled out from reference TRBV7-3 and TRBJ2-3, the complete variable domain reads GAGVSQTPSNKVTEKGKYVELRCDPISGHTALYWYRQSLGQGPEFLIYFQGTGAADDSGLPNDRFFAVRPEGSVSTLKIQRTERGDSAVYLCASSTGLAGGTDTQYFGPGTRLTVL.

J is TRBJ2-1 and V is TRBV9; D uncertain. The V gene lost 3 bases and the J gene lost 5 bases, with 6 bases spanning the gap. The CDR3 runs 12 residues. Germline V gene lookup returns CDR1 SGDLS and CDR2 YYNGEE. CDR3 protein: CASSAHDNEQFF. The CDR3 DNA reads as TGTGCCAGCAGCGCACATGACAATGAGCAGTTCTTC.

The CDR3 region is CASSQSTGGGETQYF. The DNA for the CDR3 is TGTGCCAGCAGCCAAAGTACGGGAGGAGGGGAGACCCAGTACTTC. The chain employs TRBV14 and TRBJ2-5; 7 bases map to TRBD2. CDR1 is SGHDN, CDR2 FVKESK, per germline. V was pared by 2 bases and J by 5 bases, with 8 bases of the junction left unmatched. This CDR3 region has 15 residues.

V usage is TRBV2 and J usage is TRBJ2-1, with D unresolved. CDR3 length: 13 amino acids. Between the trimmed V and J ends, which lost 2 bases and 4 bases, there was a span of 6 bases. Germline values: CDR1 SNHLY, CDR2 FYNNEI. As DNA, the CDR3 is TGTGCCAGCAGTGAAACAGAATACAATGAGCAGTTCTTC. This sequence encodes CASSETEYNEQFF.

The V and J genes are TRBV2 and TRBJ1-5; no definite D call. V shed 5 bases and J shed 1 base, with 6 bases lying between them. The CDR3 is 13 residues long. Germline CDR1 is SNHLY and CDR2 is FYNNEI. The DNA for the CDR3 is TGTGCCAGCAGTTACAGCAGCAATCAGCCCCAGCATTTT. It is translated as CASSYSSNQPQHF. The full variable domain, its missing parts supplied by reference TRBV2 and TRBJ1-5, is EPEVTQTPSHQVTQMGQEVILRCVPISNHLYFYWYRQILGQKVEFLVSFYNNEISEKSEIFDDQFSVERPDGSNFTLKIRSTKLEDSAMYFCASSYSSNQPQHFGDGTRLSIL.

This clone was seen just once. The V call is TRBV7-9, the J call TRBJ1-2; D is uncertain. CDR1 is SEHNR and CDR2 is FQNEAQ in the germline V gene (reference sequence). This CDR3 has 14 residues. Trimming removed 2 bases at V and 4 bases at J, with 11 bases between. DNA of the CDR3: TGTGCCAGCAGCTTAATCGTGGCAGCCTATGGCTACACCTTC. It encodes CASSLIVAAYGYTF. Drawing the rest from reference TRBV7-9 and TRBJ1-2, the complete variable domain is DTGVSQNPRHKITKRGQNVTFRCDPISEHNRLYWYRQTLGQGPEFLTYFQNEAQLEKSRLLSDRFSAERPKGSFSTLEIQRTEQGDSAMYLCASSLIVAAYGYTFGSGTRLTVV.

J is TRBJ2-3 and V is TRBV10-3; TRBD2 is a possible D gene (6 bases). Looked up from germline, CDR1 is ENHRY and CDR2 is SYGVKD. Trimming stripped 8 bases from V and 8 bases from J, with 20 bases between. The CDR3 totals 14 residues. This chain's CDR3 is CAIGKVGGSVTQYF. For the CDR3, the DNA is TGTGCCATCGGCAAGGTGGGGGGTAGTGTTACGCAGTATTTT.

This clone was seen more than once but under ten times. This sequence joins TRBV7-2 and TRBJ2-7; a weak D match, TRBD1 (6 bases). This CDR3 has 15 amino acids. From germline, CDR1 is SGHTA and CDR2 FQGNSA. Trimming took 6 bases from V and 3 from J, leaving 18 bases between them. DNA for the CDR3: TGTGCCAGCAGTTCAACTCAGGGGATCGGCTACGAGCAGTACTTC. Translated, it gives CASSSTQGIGYEQYF.

The CDR3 here is CASSPGQGGGTNEKLFF. CDR3 DNA sequence: TGTGCCAGCAGCCCGGGACAGGGAGGTGGAACTAATGAAAAACTGTTTTTT. V and J are TRBV7-9 and TRBJ1-4; TRBD1 agrees at 9 bases. Per germline, CDR1 SEHNR and CDR2 FQNEAQ (reference sequence). This CDR3 spans 17 amino acids. With 5 bases clipped from V and 1 base from J, the junction kept 8 bases outside the gene matches.

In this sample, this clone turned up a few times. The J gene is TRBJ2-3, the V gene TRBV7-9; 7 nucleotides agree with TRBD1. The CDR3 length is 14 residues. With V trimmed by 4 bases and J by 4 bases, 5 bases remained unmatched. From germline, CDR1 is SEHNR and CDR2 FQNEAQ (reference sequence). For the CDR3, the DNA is TGTGCCAGCAGCTCCAACAGGGGCGCAGATACGCAGTATTTT. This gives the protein CASSSNRGADTQYF.

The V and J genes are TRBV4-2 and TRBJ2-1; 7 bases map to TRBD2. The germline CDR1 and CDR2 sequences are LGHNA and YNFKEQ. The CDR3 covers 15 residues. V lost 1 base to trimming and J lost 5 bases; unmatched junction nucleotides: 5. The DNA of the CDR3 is TGTGCCAGCAGCCAAGTTATGGGGACTAACAATGAGCAGTTCTTC. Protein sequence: CASSQVMGTNNEQFF.

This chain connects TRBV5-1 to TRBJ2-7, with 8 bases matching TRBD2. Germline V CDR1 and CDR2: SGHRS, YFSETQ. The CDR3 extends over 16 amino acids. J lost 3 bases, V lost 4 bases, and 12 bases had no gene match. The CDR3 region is CASSAGGSGGFYEQYF. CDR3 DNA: TGCGCCAGCAGCGCAGGCGGGAGCGGGGGATTCTACGAGCAGTACTTC.

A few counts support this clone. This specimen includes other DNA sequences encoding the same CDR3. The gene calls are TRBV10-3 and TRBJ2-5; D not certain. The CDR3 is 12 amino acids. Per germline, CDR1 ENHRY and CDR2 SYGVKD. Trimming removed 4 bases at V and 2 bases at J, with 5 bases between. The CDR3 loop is CAISGGQETQYF. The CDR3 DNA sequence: TGTGCCATCAGTGGGGGACAAGAGACCCAGTACTTC.

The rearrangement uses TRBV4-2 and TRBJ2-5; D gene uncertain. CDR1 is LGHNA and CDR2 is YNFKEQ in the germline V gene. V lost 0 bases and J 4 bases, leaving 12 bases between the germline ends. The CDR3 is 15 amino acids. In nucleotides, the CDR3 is TGTGCCAGCAGCCAAGAAGCGTCTCTGGGAGAGACCCAGTACTTC. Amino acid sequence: CASSQEASLGETQYF.

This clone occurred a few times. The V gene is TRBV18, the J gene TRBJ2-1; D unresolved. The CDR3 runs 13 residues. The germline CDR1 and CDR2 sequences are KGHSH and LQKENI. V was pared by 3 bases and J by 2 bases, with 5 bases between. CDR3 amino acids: CASSPDTYNEQFF. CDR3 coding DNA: TGTGCCAGCTCACCGGATACCTACAATGAGCAGTTCTTC.

The chain's CDR3 is CSASLTPSWADTQYF. Here the CDR3 DNA reads TGCAGCGCCTCGTTGACCCCAAGTTGGGCAGATACGCAGTATTTT. This sequence joins TRBV29-1 and TRBJ2-3; D is unresolved. The CDR3 spans 15 residues. The germline CDR1 and CDR2 sequences are SQVTM and ANQGSEA. Trimming removed 7 bases from V and 4 bases from J, with 21 bases in between.

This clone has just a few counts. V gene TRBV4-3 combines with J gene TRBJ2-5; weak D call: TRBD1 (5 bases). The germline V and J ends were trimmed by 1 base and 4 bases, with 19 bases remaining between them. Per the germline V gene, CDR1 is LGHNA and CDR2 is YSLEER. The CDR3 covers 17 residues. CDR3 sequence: CASSQGRGRGTGETQYF. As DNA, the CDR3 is TGCGCCAGCAGCCAAGGCCGCGGAAGGGGCACGGGAGAGACCCAGTACTTC.

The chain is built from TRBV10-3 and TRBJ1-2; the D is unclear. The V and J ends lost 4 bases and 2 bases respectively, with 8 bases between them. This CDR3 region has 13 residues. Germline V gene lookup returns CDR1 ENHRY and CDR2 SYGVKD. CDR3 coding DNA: TGTGCCATCAGTGTGGGAGGGAACTATGGCTACACCTTC. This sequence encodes CAISVGGNYGYTF.

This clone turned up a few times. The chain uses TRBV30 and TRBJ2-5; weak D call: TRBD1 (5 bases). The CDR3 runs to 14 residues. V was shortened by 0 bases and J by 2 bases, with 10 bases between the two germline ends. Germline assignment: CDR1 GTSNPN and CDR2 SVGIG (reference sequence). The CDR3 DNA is TGTGCCTGGAGTGTAGTCCAGGGTCAAGAGACCCAGTACTTC. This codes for CAWSVVQGQETQYF.